The T cell receptor (beta chain) under discussion was sequenced for a study of STAT5B mutations in CD4+ large granular lymphocyte leukemia. The CDR3 covers 13 residues. CDR1 and CDR2 (germline): MDHEN, SYDVKM. V shed 2 bases and J shed 6 bases, with 7 bases lying between them. Per the original methods: A clonotype over 5% of the repertoire counted as a possible leukemic clone, approximately 56 overall. The detection floor for productive clonotype frequency was 2.59 x 10-5. Assay used: immunoSEQ multiplex PCR; TCRdb lists only in-frame clones, some missing. The DNA gave D and trimming, while V, J and clone size come from that table. This sample has 950 to 1,500 clones, with 60% to 80% found just once.

Specimen: PBMCs. This TCR derives from a man in his 70s with CD4+ T-cell large granular lymphocyte leukemia. V and J are TRBV28 and TRBJ1-4, with D unclear. The CDR3 region has the DNA TGTGCCAGCAGTTTAGGGCAGGATGAAAAACTGTTTTTT. Protein product: CASSLGQDEKLFF. Full variable domain (rest looked up from reference TRBV28 and TRBJ1-4): DVKVTQSSRYLVKRTGEKVFLECVQDMDHENMFWYRQDPGLGLRLIYFSYDVKMKEKGDIPEGYSVSREKKERFSLILESASTNQTSMYLCASSLGQDEKLFFGSGTQLSVL.